What follows describes a single T cell receptor (beta chain). These data are taken from a study of technical replicates of blood from a handful of donors. The table came from immunoSEQ multiplex PCR; TCRdb's copy has only in-frame clones and leaves some out. This sample yields 40,000 to 65,000 clones, of which approximately 86% are seen a single time; more than 4.5% belongs to the top ten. Trimming took 5 bases from V and 1 from J; bases not matched to a gene: 0. The CDR3 loop spans 13 amino acids. CDR1 is LNHDA, CDR2 SQIVND, per germline (reference sequence). The sequence derives from a human donor in good health. Some clones in this sample may be carry-over from other donors' samples. Sequenced material: PBMCs. The rearrangement joins TRBV19 to TRBJ2-7; 9 nucleotides agree with TRBD2. CDR3 nucleotides: TGTGCCAGTAGTCTAGCGGGGTCCTACGAGCAGTACTTC. It translates to CASSLAGSYEQYF.